The clone carrying this T cell receptor (beta chain) was recorded at least ten times. Time point described: patch test 1, 2 weeks after DPC sensitization. The treatment denotes: therapeutic diphenylcyclopropenone sensitization with weekly scalp DPC. Each patch-test visit's blood sample preceded patch application. Each donor was an alopecia patient between 18 and 70 years of age who qualified for DPC. The data are from a study of human T cells and chemical hapten exposure. Turning to the study itself: A mostly female patient group had alopecia areata, totalis or universalis.

This CDR3 spans 14 amino acids. The V gene lost 1 base and the J gene lost 1 base, with 8 bases spanning the gap. The germline gives CDR1 MDHEN, CDR2 SYDVKM. The library tagged individual cDNA molecules with unique molecular identifiers. TCRdb re-called the RACE reads with MiXCR, one entry per CDR3 protein. Among around 300,000 distinct CDR3 sequences listed, around 6.9% were seen once. The clonotype originates from a woman aged 18-29 years with alopecia areata. Some clones in this sample may be carry-over from other donors' samples. The V gene is TRBV28, the J gene TRBJ2-7; D remains ambiguous. Sequences were derived from whole blood, sampled in connection with sensitization to the hapten diphenylcyclopropenone (DPC). The chain's CDR3 is CASSLYALSYEQYF. The CDR3, as DNA: TGTGCCAGCAGTTTATATGCTCTATCCTACGAGCAGTACTTC.